Here is one T cell receptor beta chain with its context. Its ends do not fully match the called genes, so a read error is possible. The entry originates in a study of early T cells in non-severe SARS-CoV-2 infection. The library protocol tagged individual cDNA molecules with unique molecular identifiers. One entry per CDR3 protein, called by TCRdb with MiXCR from the 5' RACE reads. The sample holds about 50,000 distinct CDR3 sequences, roughly 9.4% seen once. From germline, CDR1 is MGHRA and CDR2 YSYEKL. The CDR3 covers 12 residues. The sequence was obtained from an adult who was a healthcare worker with PCR-confirmed SARS-CoV-2 infection or an uninfected control (not recorded which). V gene TRBV4-1 combines with J gene TRBJ1-2; D remains ambiguous. The specimen comprised whole blood, sampled at baseline. Here the CDR3 reads CAGSRDGSGYTF. CDR3 nucleotide sequence: TGCGCCGGCAGCCGGGATGGGTCCGGCTACACCTTC.